The 19 T cell receptor beta chains reported below all come from one sample, sequenced in a study of CD8 T cells in ankylosing spondylitis. Study-wide findings and caveats: Within ankylosing spondylitis blood, a TCR beta motif made up of eight or nine highly homologous variants appeared to be characteristic.

TCRdb itself ran the 5' RACE reads through MiXCR, one entry per CDR3 protein. This sample yields roughly 370,000 distinct CDR3 sequences, of which approximately 20% are seen a single time; about 16% belongs to the top ten. For these receptors, no antigen is known. Sequenced: blood, either unsorted or a sorted T cell fraction (not recorded which). The receptors derive from a male donor with ankylosing spondylitis.

The J gene is TRBJ1-5, the V gene TRBV28, with unresolved D. CDR1 is MDHEN and CDR2 is SYDVKM in the germline V gene. Trimming removed 2 bases at V and 4 bases at J, with 18 bases between. The CDR3 is made up of 17 amino acids. The CDR3 protein is CASSLVGRSILNQPQHF. In DNA form, the CDR3 reads TGTGCCAGCAGTTTAGTCGGACGGAGTATCCTAAATCAGCCCCAGCATTTT.

The chain recombines TRBV20-1 with TRBJ2-5; the D is unclear. The CDR3 runs 14 residues. CDR1 is DFQATT, CDR2 SNEGSKA, per germline (reference sequence). V shed 5 bases and J shed 4 bases, with 17 bases lying between them. CDR3 coding DNA: TGCAGTGCTGGCCTGGGGAAACCTAGAGAGACCCAGTACTTC. Protein: CSAGLGKPRETQYF.

This clonotype was detected many times. CDR3 loop: CASSPVVGLYEQYF. Written as DNA, the CDR3 is TGTGCCAGCAGCCCAGTAGTCGGGCTCTACGAGCAGTACTTC. J is TRBJ2-7 and V is TRBV7-8; the D is unclear. V lost 5 bases, J lost 3 bases, and 14 bases lay in between. The CDR3 totals 14 residues. CDR1 is SGHVS and CDR2 is FQNEAQ in the germline V gene.

This clonotype was recorded a few times. The J gene is TRBJ2-1, the V gene TRBV7-9, with 8 bases lining up with TRBD2. CDR1 is SEHNR and CDR2 is FQNEAQ in the germline V gene (reference sequence). V shed 5 bases and J 8 bases; nucleotides not matched to a gene: 14. The CDR3 is made up of 16 amino acids. The CDR3 DNA follows: TGTGCCAGCAGCCCCGGACTAGCCCCCTTCGAAGATGAGCAGTTCTTC. It is translated as CASSPGLAPFEDEQFF.

This sequence joins TRBV3-1 and TRBJ2-7, with D unresolved. Per germline, CDR1 LGHDT and CDR2 YNNKEL (reference sequence). There are 13 residues in the CDR3. V lost 6 bases and J lost 1, with 10 bases in between. CDR3 residues: CASRGPGSYEQYF. CDR3 coding DNA: TGTGCCAGCAGAGGGCCAGGATCCTACGAGCAGTACTTC.

The V and J genes are TRBV20-1 and TRBJ2-4; TRBD2 might be the D (6 bases). Germline V gene sequence: CDR1 DFQATT, CDR2 SNEGSKA (reference sequence). V was trimmed by 0 bases and J by 2 bases, leaving 14 bases between them. The CDR3 contains 16 residues. This CDR3 reads CSARDRTGVSKNIQYF. CDR3 coding DNA: TGCAGTGCTAGAGATCGGACGGGAGTCTCCAAAAACATTCAGTACTTC.

This clonotype has more than one count but fewer than ten. The chain couples TRBV6-5 to TRBJ2-5; 10 nucleotides align to TRBD2. The CDR3 has 17 amino acids. Losses at the gene ends were 0 bases for V and 7 bases for J; bases not matched to a gene: 11. From germline, CDR1 is MNHEY and CDR2 SVGAGI. The CDR3 bases are TGTGCCAGCAGTTACTCGATTTCAGCGGGAGGGCTCGGGACCCAGTACTTC. Translating gives CASSYSISAGGLGTQYF.

This clonotype was counted a few times. The chain carries TRBV6-5 and TRBJ1-5, with D unclear. Germline assignment: CDR1 MNHEY and CDR2 SVGAGI. Trimming removed 0 bases from V and 5 bases from J, with 11 bases in between. The CDR3 totals 15 residues. The CDR3 sequence is CASSYSRQYHQPQHF. The CDR3 coding sequence is TGTGCCAGCAGTTACTCGAGGCAGTATCATCAGCCCCAGCATTTT.

This clonotype showed up just a few times. The gene calls are TRBV29-1 and TRBJ2-5, with D tentatively TRBD1 (5 bases). Per germline, CDR1 SQVTM and CDR2 ANQGSEA. Trimming pared 8 bases from V and 5 bases from J, leaving 24 bases between. This CDR3 spans 15 amino acids. CDR3 nucleotide sequence: TGCAGCTTCCTCTTAGGGGCAGGGATTCTCGAGACCCAGTACTTC. It specifies CSFLLGAGILETQYF.

The V call is TRBV6-1, the J call TRBJ1-1; D is possibly TRBD1 (6 bases). Germline V gene lookup returns CDR1 MNHNS and CDR2 SASEGT. The CDR3 totals 14 residues. Trimming cost V 4 bases and J 4 bases, with 13 bases left between them. CDR3 coding DNA: TGTGCCAGCAGTGGGAGTCTACAGGGCACTGAAGCTTTCTTT. Amino acids: CASSGSLQGTEAFF.

This clonotype was observed a handful of times. This chain joins TRBV19 and TRBJ2-1, with a tentative D call TRBD1 (5 bases). The V end was cut by 4 bases, the J end by 0 bases, with 13 bases between. Per the germline V gene, CDR1 is LNHDA and CDR2 is SQIVND (reference sequence). This CDR3 contains 16 residues. This CDR3 reads CASSTTLGVSYNEQFF. CDR3 nucleotides: TGTGCCAGTAGTACGACCTTAGGGGTCTCCTACAATGAGCAGTTCTTC.

This clonotype has only a few counts. The V and J genes are TRBV11-3 and TRBJ2-1; D unclear. Germline lookup yields CDR1 SGHNT and CDR2 YENEEA. The CDR3 totals 17 residues. With 5 bases removed from V and 1 base from J, the gap between germline ends came to 18 bases. The CDR3 sequence: CASSRRPPLRSYNEQFF. The CDR3 DNA sequence: TGTGCCAGCAGCCGTAGGCCGCCGCTACGGTCCTACAATGAGCAGTTCTTC.

This clonotype has only a few counts. As DNA, the CDR3 is TGTGCCAGCAGCCGGACGTTGAACACCGGGGAGCTGTTTTTT. This sequence encodes CASSRTLNTGELFF. The V and J genes are TRBV14 and TRBJ2-2; D not resolved. The V gene's germline CDR1 is SGHDN and CDR2 FVKESK. The CDR3 is made up of 14 amino acids. With 4 bases removed from V and 1 base from J, the gap between germline ends came to 7 bases.

This clonotype was detected a few times. V is TRBV11-2 and J is TRBJ2-5; D is perhaps TRBD2 (5 bases). Trimming removed 3 bases from V and 0 bases from J, with 8 bases in between. The CDR3 covers 14 residues. The germline V gene has CDR1 SGHAT and CDR2 FQNNGV. CDR3 sequence (DNA): TGTGCCAGCAGCTTTAGCGCAAACCAAGAGACCCAGTACTTC. Its protein is CASSFSANQETQYF.

This clonotype was counted only a few times. The V gene is TRBV7-2, the J gene TRBJ2-1; 10 bases are shared with TRBD1. The J segment lost 7 bases and the V segment lost 5 bases, leaving 11 bases of the junction unmatched. Germline V CDR1 and CDR2: SGHTA, FQGNSA. The CDR3 length is 16 residues. The CDR3: CASSPRRDRGQNEQFF. The CDR3 coding sequence is TGTGCCAGCAGCCCCCGGAGGGACAGGGGTCAAAATGAGCAGTTCTTC.

This clonotype has only a few counts. The rearrangement uses TRBV15 and TRBJ2-4; 9 bases match TRBD1. This CDR3 is 17 amino acids long. V trimming: 3 bases; J trimming: 7 bases; junction bases outside the gene matches: 13. Germline V gene sequence: CDR1 LNHNV, CDR2 YYDKDF (reference sequence). The CDR3 protein is CATSSALGTGWYNIQYF. CDR3 coding DNA: TGTGCCACCAGCAGTGCGCTCGGGACAGGGTGGTATAACATTCAGTACTTC.

The chain combines TRBV7-3 with TRBJ2-1, with a possible D match to TRBD1 (5 bases). Germline CDR1 and CDR2: SGHTA and FQGTGA. V lost 5 bases, J lost 7 bases, and 9 bases lay in between. This CDR3 has 12 amino acids. This CDR3 reads CASSDSRNEQFF. The CDR3 DNA reads TGTGCCAGCAGCGACAGTAGGAATGAGCAGTTCTTC. Filled out from reference TRBV7-3 and TRBJ2-1, the complete variable domain reads GAGVSQTPSNKVTEKGKYVELRCDPISGHTALYWYRQSLGQGPEFLIYFQGTGAADDSGLPNDRFFAVRPEGSVSTLKIQRTERGDSAVYLCASSDSRNEQFFGPGTRLTVL.

The gene calls are TRBV29-1 and TRBJ1-4; D unresolved. V shed 0 bases and J shed 7 bases, with 12 bases lying between them. Germline V lookup: CDR1 SQVTM, CDR2 ANQGSEA. This CDR3 contains 14 residues. Written as DNA, the CDR3 is TGCAGCGTTGAAGACTCTGAAGATAGTGAAAAACTGTTTTTT. This encodes CSVEDSEDSEKLFF.

This chain joins TRBV20-1 and TRBJ2-7; D unclear. Between the trimmed V and J ends, which lost 2 bases and 3 bases, there was a span of 8 bases. Germline CDR1 reads DFQATT; CDR2 reads SNEGSKA (reference sequence). The CDR3 length is 12 residues. CDR3 DNA: TGCAGTGCTAGACCTCCCCTCTACGAGCAGTACTTC. Its protein is CSARPPLYEQYF.